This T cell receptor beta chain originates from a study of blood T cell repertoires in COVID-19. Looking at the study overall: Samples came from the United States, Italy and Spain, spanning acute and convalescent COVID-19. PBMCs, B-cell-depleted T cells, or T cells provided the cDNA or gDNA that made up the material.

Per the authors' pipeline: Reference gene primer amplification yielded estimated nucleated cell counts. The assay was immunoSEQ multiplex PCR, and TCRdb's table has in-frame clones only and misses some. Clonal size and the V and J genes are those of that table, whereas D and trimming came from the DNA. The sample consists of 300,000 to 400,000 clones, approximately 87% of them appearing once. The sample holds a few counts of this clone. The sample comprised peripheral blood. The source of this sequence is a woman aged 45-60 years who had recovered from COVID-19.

The CDR3 loop reads CASTPMTSPHSYEQYF. In DNA, the CDR3 is TGTGCCAGCACCCCGATGACTAGCCCCCACTCCTACGAGCAGTACTTC. J is TRBJ2-7 and V is TRBV7-9, with 7 bases that match TRBD2. CDR3 size: 16 residues. The V and J ends lost 7 bases and 0 bases, in that order; junction bases with no gene match: 12. Germline values: CDR1 SEHNR, CDR2 FQNEAQ (reference sequence).